Many counts were recorded for the clone carrying this T cell receptor (beta chain). Its antigen is currently unknown. CDR3 length equals 16 residues. The V and J ends lost 6 bases and 2 bases respectively, with 17 bases between them. Germline loops: CDR1 SNHLY, CDR2 FYNNEI. This specimen comes from a study of T cells in Graves' hyperthyroidism and ophthalmopathy. Study-wide results and limits: Clonotypes that were expanded in thyroid above 0.001 mostly appeared in blood too.

Amplification of TCR beta CDR3 regions used RNA as the template. With the HTBI primer set, the TCR CDR3 went through a first round of RT-PCR. In TCRdb, the multiplex PCR reads were re-called with MiXCR into one record per CDR3 protein. The sample lists about 620,000 distinct CDR3 sequences; 15% to 20% were seen once. The V call is TRBV2, the J call TRBJ1-3, with a tentative D call TRBD1 (6 bases). Sequencing input: blood. The TCR comes from a woman in her 30s with Graves' hyperthyroidism. The CDR3 is CASRRGEHFPGNTIYF. The CDR3 region has the DNA TGTGCCAGCAGAAGGGGGGAACATTTCCCTGGAAACACCATATATTTT.